The rows below give T cell receptor beta chains drawn from one sample of a study of beta chain features in type 1 diabetes. Sequenced by immunoSEQ multiplex PCR; TCRdb stores in-frame clones only, minus some. Of 900,000 or so clones in the sample, roughly 17% were seen once. The specimen was naive CD4+ T cells from blood. These receptors all stem from a woman aged 18-35 years in good health. Each CDR3 is given with its conserved first and last residue. The D gene is left open where the match is weak. Not all rows give a size; the values are once, few, many and, for expanded clones, a class.

TRBV28	TRBJ2-7	.	few	CASSPRYEQYF	TGTGCCAGCAGCCCCCGGTACGAGCAGTACTTC
TRBV4-3	TRBJ2-7	TRBD2	.	CASSQTLPGLAGGVHEQYF	TGCGCCAGCAGCCAAACCTTACCGGGACTAGCGGGAGGGGTCCACGAGCAGTACTTC
TRBV7-9	TRBJ2-4	TRBD1	few	CASSWGQGLAKNIQYF	TGTGCCAGCAGCTGGGGACAGGGATTAGCCAAAAACATTCAGTACTTC
TRBV27	TRBJ1-5	TRBD1	few	CASRGPGTGINQPQHF	TGTGCCAGCAGAGGACCCGGGACAGGGATAAATCAGCCCCAGCATTTT
TRBV27	TRBJ2-1	.	.	CASSPELGSYNEQFF	TGTGCCAGCAGTCCCGAACTTGGCTCCTACAATGAGCAGTTCTTC
TRBV6-1	TRBJ2-5	.	few	CASSRQVPRGETQYF	TGTGCCAGCAGCCGACAGGTCCCAAGGGGGGAGACCCAGTACTTC
TRBV13	TRBJ2-3	TRBD2	few	CASSRLAGVGADTQYF	TGTGCCAGCAGCAGACTAGCGGGAGTTGGAGCAGATACGCAGTATTTT
TRBV7-2	TRBJ1-5	TRBD1	few	CASSRQGASNQPQHF	TGTGCCAGCAGCCGACAGGGGGCTAGCAATCAGCCCCAGCATTTT
TRBV28	TRBJ2-7	.	.	CASSLLGEAYEQYF	TGTGCCAGCAGTTTATTAGGGGAAGCCTACGAGCAGTACTTC
TRBV20-1	TRBJ1-4	.	few	CSAPLRVELFF	TGCAGTGCCCCCCTCAGGGTGGAACTGTTTTTT
TRBV6-6	TRBJ2-6	.	.	CASSWDGANVLTF	TGTGCCAGCAGTTGGGATGGGGCCAACGTCCTGACTTTC
TRBV5-4	TRBJ2-2	.	few	CASSLSPLAALNTGELFF	TGTGCCAGCAGCCTAAGTCCGCTAGCAGCACTGAACACCGGGGAGCTGTTTTTT
TRBV7-2	TRBJ2-7	.	few	CASSSQGSGYEQYF	TGTGCCAGCAGCTCACAGGGATCAGGGTACGAGCAGTACTTC
TRBV7-2	TRBJ1-2	TRBD1	.	CASSSGQGASGGYTF	TGTGCCAGCAGCTCGGGACAGGGGGCTTCGGGTGGCTACACCTTC
TRBV5-8	TRBJ2-2	.	.	CASSLAGTGELFF	TGTGCCAGCAGCTTGGCTGGAACCGGGGAGCTGTTTTTT
TRBV7-9	TRBJ2-1	.	few	CASSFRGRQARANEQFF	TGTGCCAGCAGCTTCAGGGGGAGGCAGGCTAGAGCCAATGAGCAGTTCTTC
TRBV6-1	TRBJ1-2	TRBD1	few	CASSDEVAGGVYGYTF	TGTGCCAGCAGTGACGAGGTGGCAGGGGGCGTCTATGGCTACACCTTC
TRBV7-9	TRBJ1-1	.	.	CASSYYSGGATEAFF	TGTGCCAGCAGCTACTATTCAGGAGGGGCTACTGAAGCTTTCTTT
TRBV5-1	TRBJ2-5	.	few	CASSSQLTQYF	TGCGCCAGCAGCTCCCAGTTGACCCAGTACTTC
TRBV19	TRBJ1-5	TRBD1	.	CASTSTGGTVNQPQHF	TGTGCCAGTACCTCGACAGGGGGAACCGTCAATCAGCCCCAGCATTTT
TRBV7-9	TRBJ1-4	.	few	CASSLDNEARAPKLFF	TGTGCCAGCAGCTTAGACAACGAAGCCCGGGCGCCAAAACTGTTTTTT
TRBV7-8	TRBJ2-2	TRBD2	.	CASSPRLAGPNTGELFF	TGTGCCAGCAGCCCGAGACTAGCGGGACCCAACACCGGGGAGCTGTTTTTT
TRBV11-2	TRBJ2-2	.	few	CASSPRRWAGTGELFF	TGTGCCAGCAGCCCCCGTCGTTGGGCGGGGACCGGGGAGCTGTTTTTT
TRBV7-2	TRBJ1-3	.	few	CASSLAQGSFGNTIYF	TGTGCCAGCAGCTTAGCTCAGGGGTCTTTCGGAAACACCATATATTTT
TRBV7-3	TRBJ1-1	.	.	CASSLGGSTEAFF	TGTGCCAGCAGCTTAGGAGGGAGCACTGAAGCTTTCTTT
TRBV6-1	TRBJ2-4	.	.	CASSAGELAKNIQYF	TGTGCCAGCAGTGCAGGGGAACTAGCCAAAAACATTCAGTACTTC
TRBV6-5	TRBJ2-7	TRBD1	.	CASSRTGLPYEQYF	TGTGCCAGCAGCCGGACAGGGCTTCCCTACGAGCAGTACTTC
TRBV4-3	TRBJ2-1	TRBD2	few	CASSQEGTSGSYNEQFF	TGCGCCAGCAGCCAAGAAGGGACTAGCGGGTCCTACAATGAGCAGTTCTTC